One and the same sample provided the 15 T cell receptor beta chains below, sequenced in a study of cytomegalovirus exposure and HLA in healthy donors (dated by TCRdb to the late 2010s). Libraries were constructed by the immunoSEQ multiplex PCR assay. For the multiplex PCR, a mixture combining 60 forward primers for TCR Vbeta segments and 13 reverse primers for TCR Jbeta segments was used. The immuneACCESS repertoire file appears here via TCRdb, limited to in-frame rearrangements. These files lack a portion of the clones; in checked studies, under half of the deficit traces to unresolved V genes, and the cause of the others is not known. In this sample the table shows roughly 170,000 clones, around four fifths of which occur a single time. The top ten clonotypes cover around 1.5% of the sample. The specimen sequenced was PBMCs. The receptors were gathered from a woman between 25 and 40 years old in good health and CMV-seropositive.

This sequence joins TRBV5-1 and TRBJ2-3; 10 bases line up with TRBD2. The CDR3 has 17 amino acids. The germline V gene encodes CDR1 SGHRS and CDR2 YFSETQ. V was pared by 0 bases and J by 2 bases, with 6 bases of the junction left unmatched. The CDR3 sequence: CASSLGVAGGPTDTQYF. The CDR3 DNA reads as TGCGCCAGCAGCTTGGGGGTAGCGGGAGGCCCCACAGATACGCAGTATTTT.

V gene TRBV7-2 combines with J gene TRBJ2-7, with TRBD1 identical over 7 bases. CDR1 is SGHTA and CDR2 is FQGNSA in the germline V gene. J gave up 4 bases and V 9 bases, and 15 bases lay outside the gene matches. This CDR3 is 15 amino acids long. The CDR3 region is CASSRVPQGSYEQYF. CDR3 in DNA: TGTGCCAGTTCGAGGGTCCCACAGGGGTCGTACGAGCAGTACTTC.

This rearrangement joins TRBV4-3 to TRBJ2-7; D is perhaps TRBD2 (6 bases). Trimming took 1 base from V and 1 from J, leaving 11 bases between them. This CDR3 comprises 15 residues. Germline CDR1 and CDR2: LGHNA and YSLEER. CDR3 nucleotide sequence: TGCGCCAGCAGCCAAGTCATTAGCGGATCCTACGAGCAGTACTTC. Protein product: CASSQVISGSYEQYF.

The chain links TRBV28 to TRBJ1-1; D gene uncertain. V was pared by 7 bases and J by 4 bases, with 13 bases between. Germline CDR1 is MDHEN and CDR2 is SYDVKM. This CDR3 contains 13 residues. The CDR3 sequence is CASMRRMTTEAFF. In DNA, the CDR3 is TGTGCCAGCATGAGGCGGATGACCACTGAAGCTTTCTTT.

The chain carries TRBV10-1 and TRBJ1-1; TRBD1 might be the D (5 bases). The CDR3 has 15 residues. Germline CDR1 reads WNHNN; CDR2 reads SYGVQD (reference sequence). Trimming pared 3 bases from V and 3 bases from J, leaving 14 bases between. The CDR3 coding sequence is TGCGCCAGCAGTGATAAGGGGCAGCCCCACACTGAAGCTTTCTTT. This translates into CASSDKGQPHTEAFF.

The chain carries TRBV30 and TRBJ2-1; 10 nucleotides align to TRBD2. CDR1 and CDR2 from the germline V gene are GTSNPN and SVGIG (reference sequence). The trim removed 0 bases at V and 4 bases at J, leaving 6 bases unmatched. The CDR3 runs 16 residues. The CDR3 region is CAWSVFGLAVYNEQFF. The CDR3 coding sequence is TGTGCCTGGAGTGTATTCGGACTAGCGGTATACAATGAGCAGTTCTTC. Using reference TRBV30 and TRBJ2-1 for the parts outside the CDR3, the full variable domain is SQTIHQWPATLVQPVGSPLSLECTVEGTSNPNLYWYRQAAGRGLQLLFYSVGIGQISSEVPQNLSASRPQDRQFILSSKKLLLSDSGFYLCAWSVFGLAVYNEQFFGPGTRLTVL.

This chain joins TRBV2 and TRBJ2-5, with 9 bases aligning to TRBD1. The CDR3 spans 14 residues. Germline CDR1 reads SNHLY; CDR2 reads FYNNEI. The V and J ends lost 6 bases and 1 base, in that order; junction bases with no gene match: 3. CDR3 protein: CASRKTGGQETQYF. DNA for the CDR3: TGTGCCAGCAGGAAGACAGGGGGCCAAGAGACCCAGTACTTC.

The rearrangement links TRBV7-2 to TRBJ2-2; TRBD2 matches 11 bases. The germline CDR1 and CDR2 sequences are SGHTA and FQGNSA. This CDR3 has 16 amino acids. Trimming removed 5 bases from V and 5 bases from J; junction bases left unmatched: 7. The CDR3 loop reads CASSQTSGSGTGELFF. CDR3 sequence (DNA): TGTGCCAGCAGCCAAACTAGCGGGAGCGGGACCGGGGAGCTGTTTTTT.

The chain carries TRBV2 and TRBJ2-1; 12 nucleotides match TRBD2. Germline V CDR1 and CDR2: SNHLY, FYNNEI. CDR3 length: 15 residues. J was trimmed by 6 bases and V by 6 bases; bases with no gene match: 6. In nucleotides, the CDR3 is TGTGCCAGCAGCGTCCTAGCGGGAGGGCCCAATGAGCAGTTCTTC. This gives the protein CASSVLAGGPNEQFF.

The V call is TRBV27, the J call TRBJ2-7, with D perhaps matching TRBD2 (5 bases). CDR3 size: 14 residues. Germline V lookup: CDR1 MNHEY, CDR2 SMNVEV (reference sequence). V lost 5 bases and J lost 2, with 13 bases in between. The CDR3 loop reads CASSLDREAYEQYF. CDR3 bases: TGTGCCAGCAGTCTAGACCGGGAAGCCTACGAGCAGTACTTC.

The chain is built from TRBV7-9 and TRBJ1-1, with D unresolved. Per the germline V gene, CDR1 is SEHNR and CDR2 is FQNEAQ (reference sequence). Deletions cut 2 bases from V and 5 bases from J, with 12 bases between. The CDR3 length is 14 residues. CDR3 sequence reads: CASSLILGETEAFF. The CDR3 DNA sequence: TGTGCCAGCAGCTTAATTCTCGGGGAAACTGAAGCTTTCTTT.

This chain's CDR3 is CASSTSHGIQETQYF. The CDR3 nucleotides are TGTGCCAGCAGTACCTCCCACGGGATCCAAGAGACCCAGTACTTC. The rearrangement joins TRBV6-6 to TRBJ2-5; the D gene is possibly TRBD2 (5 bases). CDR1 and CDR2 (germline): MNHNY, SVGAGI (reference sequence). This CDR3 spans 15 amino acids. Trimming took 5 bases from V and 1 from J, leaving 14 bases between them.

The chain is built from TRBV27 and TRBJ2-1, with D perhaps matching TRBD2 (6 bases). The CDR3 is 15 residues long. From germline, CDR1 is MNHEY and CDR2 SMNVEV (reference sequence). The V gene lost 2 bases and the J gene lost 3 bases, with 11 bases spanning the gap. CDR3 protein: CASSLGEANYNEQFF. CDR3 DNA sequence: TGTGCCAGCAGTTTAGGGGAGGCCAACTACAATGAGCAGTTCTTC.

V usage is TRBV4-1 and J usage is TRBJ2-1, with D possibly matching TRBD2 (6 bases). V was cut by 4 bases and J by 5 bases, with 15 bases left in between. Per germline, CDR1 MGHRA and CDR2 YSYEKL. This CDR3 has 15 residues. In nucleotides, the CDR3 is TGCGCCAGCAGCCTGCTATTGCGGGAAGACAATGAGCAGTTCTTC. This encodes CASSLLLREDNEQFF.

CDR3 sequence: CASSHGLANEQYF. The CDR3 region has the DNA TGTGCCAGCAGCCACGGACTAGCGAACGAGCAGTACTTC. The rearrangement joins TRBV7-2 to TRBJ2-7; 9 bases align to TRBD2. This CDR3 has 13 amino acids. The trim removed 5 bases at V and 5 bases at J, leaving 4 bases unmatched. CDR1 and CDR2 (germline): SGHTA, FQGNSA.